Below are 23 T cell receptor beta chains sequenced from a single sample in a study of cytomegalovirus exposure and HLA in healthy donors. Both 60 Vbeta primers and 13 Jbeta primers went into the PCR. Only in-frame clones appear in the TCRdb table, and some are missing; sequencing was by immunoSEQ multiplex PCR. The top ten clones hold about 1.2% of a sample with around 190,000 clones, roughly 8.7% of them seen once. Sequences were obtained from PBMCs. The receptors stem from a woman in her thirties in good health and CMV-seropositive.

V usage is TRBV5-1 and J usage is TRBJ1-2; 8 nucleotides align to TRBD1. V shed 4 bases and J 5 bases; nucleotides not matched to a gene: 19. The CDR3 is made up of 18 amino acids. Germline CDR1 SGHRS, CDR2 YFSETQ. Here the CDR3 DNA reads TGCGCCAGCAGCCCGGCTCGACAGGGGCTCCCTGTGCTATATGGCTACACCTTC. The encoded protein is CASSPARQGLPVLYGYTF.

The chain carries TRBV2 and TRBJ1-5; 7 bases line up with TRBD1. V dropped 4 bases and J dropped 9; count of bases not matched to a gene: 9. Per the germline V gene, CDR1 is SNHLY and CDR2 is FYNNEI. The CDR3 extends over 14 amino acids. The CDR3 loop is CASSATGILTPQHF. The CDR3 DNA reads as TGTGCCAGCAGTGCGACAGGGATTCTGACGCCCCAGCATTTT.

This sequence joins TRBV4-1 and TRBJ1-1; 7 bases match TRBD1. The germline V gene has CDR1 MGHRA and CDR2 YSYEKL. J gave up 5 bases and V 4 bases, and 4 bases lay outside the gene matches. This CDR3 has 13 amino acids. In DNA, the CDR3 is TGCGCCAGCAGCCCCACAGGGGTTACTGAAGCTTTCTTT. The encoded protein is CASSPTGVTEAFF.

This clone was observed a few times. The chain recombines TRBV7-9 with TRBJ1-4; possibly TRBD1 for D (5 bases). Between the trimmed V and J ends, which lost 5 bases and 0 bases, there was a span of 13 bases. Per the germline V gene, CDR1 is SEHNR and CDR2 is FQNEAQ (reference sequence). The CDR3 is 16 amino acids. Here the CDR3 reads CASSQWTPATNEKLFF. CDR3 nucleotide sequence: TGTGCCAGCAGCCAGTGGACACCAGCAACTAATGAAAAACTGTTTTTT. The whole variable domain, remainder taken from reference TRBV7-9 and TRBJ1-4, is DTGVSQNPRHKITKRGQNVTFRCDPISEHNRLYWYRQTLGQGPEFLTYFQNEAQLEKSRLLSDRFSAERPKGSFSTLEIQRTEQGDSAMYLCASSQWTPATNEKLFFGSGTQLSVL.

J is TRBJ1-2 and V is TRBV29-1, with 7 bases fitting TRBD1. The CDR3 consists of 13 residues. V lost 0 bases and J lost 3; bases outside the gene matches: 1. Germline-derived CDR1 and CDR2 are SQVTM and ANQGSEA. The CDR3 protein is CSVEDGTDYGYTF. DNA for the CDR3: TGCAGCGTTGAAGATGGGACAGACTATGGCTACACCTTC.

The chain carries TRBV6-1 and TRBJ1-2; unclear D gene. The CDR3 runs to 14 residues. Trimming took 8 bases from V and 8 from J, leaving 21 bases between them. Germline CDR1 and CDR2: MNHNS and SASEGT. CDR3 DNA sequence: TGTGCCAGCGCCCGTCGGGAACCACCGAGAGGCTACACCTTC. As protein: CASARREPPRGYTF.

The chain combines TRBV19 with TRBJ1-5, with TRBD1 matching over 8 bases. V lost 7 bases to trimming and J lost 7 bases; unmatched junction nucleotides: 6. The germline V gene encodes CDR1 LNHDA and CDR2 SQIVND (reference sequence). The CDR3 runs to 13 residues. CDR3 in DNA: TGTGCCAGTAAGGACAGGGACGGGCAGCCCCAGCATTTT. Protein: CASKDRDGQPQHF. Combining the CDR3 with reference TRBV19 and TRBJ1-5 gives the whole variable domain DGGITQSPKYLFRKEGQNVTLSCEQNLNHDAMYWYRQDPGQGLRLIYYSQIVNDFQKGDIAEGYSVSREKKESFPLTVTSAQKNPTAFYLCASKDRDGQPQHFGDGTRLSIL.

In its sample, this clone was seen a few times. The chain recombines TRBV6-1 with TRBJ2-7; maybe TRBD1 (7 bases). The ends were cut back, 1 base at V and 4 bases at J, with 14 bases in the middle. CDR1 and CDR2 (germline): MNHNS, SASEGT. The CDR3 spans 15 residues. This CDR3 reads CASSEDQGGLYEQYF. CDR3 nucleotide sequence: TGTGCCAGCAGTGAAGACCAGGGGGGCCTTTACGAGCAGTACTTC.

The CDR3 nucleotides read TGCGCCAGCAGCTTTTGGACGGGGGATGAAAAACTGTTTTTT. Translating it yields CASSFWTGDEKLFF. V usage is TRBV5-1 and J usage is TRBJ1-4; TRBD1 might be the D (5 bases). The V end was cut by 2 bases, the J end by 6 bases, with 11 bases between. This CDR3 has 14 residues. Germline lookup yields CDR1 SGHRS and CDR2 YFSETQ.

This clone was seen only a few times. The chain couples TRBV7-2 to TRBJ2-1; TRBD2 is a possible D gene (6 bases). This CDR3 is 15 amino acids long. CDR1 is SGHTA, CDR2 FQGNSA, per germline. With 2 bases removed from V and 4 bases from J, the gap between germline ends came to 12 bases. CDR3 nucleotides: TGTGCCAGCAGCTTAATGTCGGGGGAGTACAATGAGCAGTTCTTC. It codes for CASSLMSGEYNEQFF.

The chain carries TRBV5-1 and TRBJ1-3; 7 bases agree with TRBD1. V lost 4 bases and J lost 0; bases outside the gene matches: 4. The CDR3 sequence is 15 residues long. CDR1 and CDR2 from the germline V gene are SGHRS and YFSETQ. CDR3 residues: CASSTDRHSGNTIYF. DNA of the CDR3: TGCGCCAGCAGCACGGACAGGCACTCTGGAAACACCATATATTTT. Full variable domain (missing parts from reference TRBV5-1 and TRBJ1-3): KAGVTQTPRYLIKTRGQQVTLSCSPISGHRSVSWYQQTPGQGLQFLFEYFSETQRNKGNFPGRFSGRQFSNSRSEMNVSTLELGDSALYLCASSTDRHSGNTIYFGEGSWLTVV.

In this sample, this clone turned up a few times. V gene TRBV2 combines with J gene TRBJ2-7; D perhaps matches TRBD2 (6 bases). CDR1 is SNHLY, CDR2 FYNNEI, per germline. The V end was cut by 8 bases, the J end by 2 bases, with 28 bases between. The CDR3 covers 18 residues. The CDR3 DNA reads TGTGCCAGCTTTACACCCAGGGCCCTGGGCGGGATCCCCTACGAGCAGTACTTC. Amino acid sequence: CASFTPRALGGIPYEQYF.

The chain joins TRBV6-5 to TRBJ1-2, with D unclear. Per germline, CDR1 MNHEY and CDR2 SVGAGI. The CDR3 covers 14 residues. V gave up 5 bases and J gave up 8 bases, with 18 bases separating them. The chain's CDR3 is CASSVTGGREGYTF. CDR3 DNA sequence: TGTGCCAGCAGTGTAACCGGTGGGAGGGAGGGCTACACCTTC.

In its sample, this clone was seen a few times. V usage is TRBV6-1 and J usage is TRBJ1-1; D is unclear. Germline assignment: CDR1 MNHNS and CDR2 SASEGT. Trimming left V 0 bases short and J 5 bases short, with 13 bases between. CDR3 length: 15 residues. The CDR3: CASSEARVGRTEAFF. In DNA, the CDR3 is TGTGCCAGCAGTGAAGCTAGGGTGGGGAGAACTGAAGCTTTCTTT.

This clone was counted a few times. The chain uses TRBV7-9 and TRBJ2-1; TRBD2 aligns across 10 bases. CDR3 size: 17 residues. The V segment lost 3 bases and the J segment 6 bases; nucleotides outside the gene matches: 11. Germline loops: CDR1 SEHNR, CDR2 FQNEAQ (reference sequence). The CDR3 is CASSLGLISGRPNEQFF. The CDR3, as DNA: TGTGCCAGCAGCTTGGGGTTGATTAGCGGGAGGCCCAATGAGCAGTTCTTC. Full variable domain (outside the CDR3, taken from reference TRBV7-9 and TRBJ2-1): DTGVSQNPRHKITKRGQNVTFRCDPISEHNRLYWYRQTLGQGPEFLTYFQNEAQLEKSRLLSDRFSAERPKGSFSTLEIQRTEQGDSAMYLCASSLGLISGRPNEQFFGPGTRLTVL.

The chain couples TRBV19 to TRBJ1-5, with D possibly matching TRBD1 (6 bases). V was shortened by 7 bases and J by 1 base, with 11 bases between the two germline ends. This CDR3 has 14 residues. CDR1 and CDR2 (germline): LNHDA, SQIVND (reference sequence). The CDR3 DNA follows: TGTGCCAGTAAGGTAGGGACAAGCAATCAGCCCCAGCATTTT. It translates to CASKVGTSNQPQHF.

The rearrangement joins TRBV30 to TRBJ1-5; TRBD1 agrees at 8 bases. With 1 base clipped from V and 5 bases from J, the junction kept 7 bases outside the gene matches. CDR3 length: 15 amino acids. In germline, CDR1 is GTSNPN, CDR2 SVGIG (reference sequence). As DNA, the CDR3 is TGTGCCTGGAGTGCGAAGTACAGGGGGGATCAGCCCCAGCATTTT. This encodes CAWSAKYRGDQPQHF.

V is TRBV10-3 and J is TRBJ2-1; 13 positions match TRBD2. The germline gives CDR1 ENHRY, CDR2 SYGVKD. Germline trimming cut 5 bases from V and 6 bases from J; bases unmatched to any gene: 7. CDR3 length equals 16 residues. In DNA form, the CDR3 reads TGTGCCATCAGTACCGGGACTAGCGGGAACTCCAATGAGCAGTTCTTC. Translating gives CAISTGTSGNSNEQFF.

This clone was seen a handful of times. The chain is built from TRBV5-4 and TRBJ2-3; 8 nucleotides line up with TRBD1. The J segment lost 5 bases and the V segment lost 4 bases, leaving 6 bases of the junction unmatched. The CDR3 runs to 14 residues. CDR1 is SGHNT and CDR2 is YYREEE in the germline V gene (reference sequence). CDR3 residues: CASSPLQGEDTQYF. The CDR3 DNA reads TGTGCCAGCAGCCCCCTACAGGGGGAAGATACGCAGTATTTT.

Of note for this clone: Other DNA sequences in this sample translate to the same CDR3. The chain combines TRBV6-1 with TRBJ2-1; tentatively, D is TRBD1 (6 bases). Germline values: CDR1 MNHNS, CDR2 SASEGT. The V and J ends lost 2 bases and 0 bases respectively, with 11 bases between them. CDR3 length: 16 residues. The CDR3 DNA sequence: TGTGCCAGCAGTGAAACGACAGGAAGCTCCTACAATGAGCAGTTCTTC. It translates to CASSETTGSSYNEQFF.

This clone was seen a few times. The gene calls are TRBV7-9 and TRBJ2-3; D is possibly TRBD2 (6 bases). The V and J ends lost 5 bases and 2 bases respectively, with 20 bases between them. The germline V gene encodes CDR1 SEHNR and CDR2 FQNEAQ (reference sequence). The CDR3 consists of 17 residues. CDR3 region: CASSHRRARDSTDTQYF. The CDR3, as DNA: TGTGCCAGCAGCCACCGTAGGGCCCGGGACTCCACAGATACGCAGTATTTT.

V gene TRBV9 combines with J gene TRBJ2-2, with D possibly matching TRBD1 (6 bases). This CDR3 comprises 15 residues. V was shortened by 4 bases and J by 4 bases, with 14 bases between the two germline ends. CDR1 and CDR2 (germline): SGDLS, YYNGEE. The CDR3 DNA sequence: TGTGCCAGCAGCTCAACAGGGTATGCCACCGGGGAGCTGTTTTTT. Translating it yields CASSSTGYATGELFF.

V and J are TRBV7-9 and TRBJ2-1; D ambiguous. Germline-derived CDR1 and CDR2 are SEHNR and FQNEAQ (reference sequence). The CDR3 totals 14 residues. V dropped 8 bases and J dropped 4 bases, with 15 bases sitting between them. The CDR3 nucleotides read TGTGCCAGCTTAGCTTATGCCCCATACAATGAGCAGTTCTTC. The encoded protein is CASLAYAPYNEQFF. Full variable domain (remainder filled in from reference TRBV7-9 and TRBJ2-1): DTGVSQNPRHKITKRGQNVTFRCDPISEHNRLYWYRQTLGQGPEFLTYFQNEAQLEKSRLLSDRFSAERPKGSFSTLEIQRTEQGDSAMYLCASLAYAPYNEQFFGPGTRLTVL.